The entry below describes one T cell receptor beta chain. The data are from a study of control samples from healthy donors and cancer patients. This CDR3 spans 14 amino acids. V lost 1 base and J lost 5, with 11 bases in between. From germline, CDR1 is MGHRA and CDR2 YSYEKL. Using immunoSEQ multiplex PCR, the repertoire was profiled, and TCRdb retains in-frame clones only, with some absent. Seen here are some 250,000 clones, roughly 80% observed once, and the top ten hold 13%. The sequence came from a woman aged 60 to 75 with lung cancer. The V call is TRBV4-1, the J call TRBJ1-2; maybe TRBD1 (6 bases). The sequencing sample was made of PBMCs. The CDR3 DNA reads TGCGCCAGCAGCCAAGGGGCCGGACAGTATGGCTACACCTTC. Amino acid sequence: CASSQGAGQYGYTF.